These T cell receptor beta chains were read from a single sample in a study of radiation and T cells in renal cell carcinoma. The data were produced by immunoSEQ multiplex PCR, yet TCRdb's version contains in-frame clones alone and is incomplete. The sample records about 150,000 clones, less than 90% being singletons. The specimen was blood, collected from a patient whose treatment included radiotherapy and nephrectomy. Receptor source: a woman between 65 and 79 years old with renal cell carcinoma. Both conserved end residues are part of each CDR3.

TRBV11-3	TRBJ1-3	13	CASSPTGGNTIYF
TRBV6-5	.	13	CASRGLAGYEQYF
TRBV7-6	TRBJ2-3	15	CASSLGRVKTDTQYF
TRBV6-4	TRBJ1-1	13	CASSEARGTEAFF
TRBV7-2	TRBJ1-5	16	CASSQTGTAYNQPQHF
TRBV2	TRBJ1-1	14	CASSEGTGGKKAFF
TRBV11-3	TRBJ2-3	15	CASSLVSGGPDTQYF
TRBV2	TRBJ1-2	16	CASSEDRAPLNYGYTF
TRBV7-2	TRBJ1-2	17	CASSLGGQGFGNYGYTF
TRBV7-2	TRBJ2-1	14	CASSSGLPGHEQFF
TRBV7-2	TRBJ2-1	13	CASSPPLGHEQFF
TRBV4-1	TRBJ2-7	15	CASSQVDRIDYEQYF
TRBV20-1	TRBJ1-2	11	CSAAGTYGYTF
TRBV6-5	TRBJ2-3	14	CASRRIGVTDTQYF
TRBV28	TRBJ2-7	12	CASSPTEYEQYF
TRBV11-3	TRBJ2-7	14	CASSLGRARDEQYF
TRBV5-1	TRBJ1-1	18	CASSLETTGRKRGTEAFF
TRBV4-2	TRBJ2-7	16	CASSPSGTGLSYEQYF
TRBV6-6	TRBJ2-2	14	CAMGGGANTGELFF
TRBV11-3	TRBJ2-4	15	CASRPGQGSQNIQYF
TRBV27	TRBJ1-5	16	CASSLGGDRVNQPQHF
TRBV7-8	TRBJ2-3	20	CASSLVLGAWHSGGTDTQYF
TRBV29-1	TRBJ1-2	14	CSVEGSGGAYGYTF
TRBV13	TRBJ1-1	14	CASSLGQRWPEAFF
TRBV30	TRBJ1-5	16	CAWSVRGQGDNQPQHF
TRBV7-2	TRBJ2-1	15	CASILQGALYNEQFF
TRBV5-1	TRBJ2-7	15	CASSLIRQGESEQYF
TRBV9	TRBJ1-3	16	CASSVDTREPGNTIYF
TRBV6-6	TRBJ2-7	14	CASSFGQGGAEQYF
TRBV15	TRBJ1-4	15	CATSGDRVGNEKLFF
TRBV7-9	TRBJ1-2	13	CASSGQGRYGYTF
TRBV9	TRBJ2-7	15	CASSPQDRTLGEQYF
TRBV7-9	TRBJ1-1	14	CASSPGTLNTEAFF
TRBV25-1	TRBJ1-1	15	CASSDWGSMNTEAFF
TRBV5-4	TRBJ2-5	11	CASSHSETQYF
TRBV6-5	TRBJ1-6	15	CASSYGTGGKTPLHF
TRBV30	TRBJ2-7	13	CAWSPTGYYEQYF
TRBV27	TRBJ1-6	14	CASSSLPGNSPLHF
TRBV4-3	TRBJ2-6	12	CASSQEYGRLTF
TRBV10-3	TRBJ1-2	14	CAISGTGLIVGYTF
TRBV5-1	TRBJ2-2	16	CASSAWIRANTGELFF
TRBV27	TRBJ2-7	14	CASSRTRTAYEQYF
TRBV6-1	TRBJ1-2	15	CASSPRQPILQGYTF
TRBV2	TRBJ2-1	14	CASIRGGAVDEQFF
TRBV19	TRBJ2-7	13	CASRQGSSYEQYF
TRBV6-5	TRBJ1-2	13	CASRVSGGDGYTF
TRBV4-1	TRBJ2-3	16	CASSLPPAGGPDTQYF
TRBV29-1	TRBJ2-1	15	CSVEWSPSFTQEQFF
TRBV7-9	TRBJ2-1	15	CASSLDGMSYNEQFF
TRBV7-8	TRBJ1-5	14	CASSPTGSNQPQHF
TRBV7-2	TRBJ2-3	17	CASSSGTSGGSYGTQYF
TRBV5-8	TRBJ1-2	13	CASNPTGNYGYTF
TRBV19	TRBJ2-2	17	CASSPRDRVGGTGELFF
TRBV6-1	TRBJ1-5	13	CASSEVKGQPQHF
TRBV6-1	TRBJ2-1	13	CASRGQKDNEQFF
TRBV11-2	TRBJ2-7	14	CASSPSGGSYEQYF
TRBV7-8	TRBJ1-2	14	CASSGDRANYGYTF
TRBV30	TRBJ1-1	13	CAWSVSGGTEAFF
TRBV5-4	TRBJ1-4	17	CASSLGAGTATNEKLFF